This passage covers 9 T cell receptor beta chains from one sample sequenced in a study of T cell responses to AZD1222 COVID-19 vaccine. Clones were read by immunoSEQ multiplex PCR, and TCRdb kept only the in-frame ones, dropping some. The table lists about 81,000 clones, around 90% of them singletons. This material consisted of peripheral blood, taken on day 0 of AZD1222 vaccination. Receptors were obtained from an adult in good health.

Here the CDR3 reads CASSFALAGGPSNEQFF. The CDR3, as DNA: TGTGCCAGCAGTTTCGCACTAGCGGGAGGGCCCAGCAATGAGCAGTTCTTC. The chain employs TRBV27 and TRBJ2-1, with 13 positions matching TRBD2. Germline V gene sequence: CDR1 MNHEY, CDR2 SMNVEV (reference sequence). This CDR3 spans 17 amino acids. V shed 3 bases and J 6 bases; nucleotides not matched to a gene: 8.

The chain recombines TRBV19 with TRBJ1-5, with 7 bases fitting TRBD1. V trimming: 0 bases; J trimming: 2 bases; junction bases outside the gene matches: 10. Germline CDR1 is LNHDA and CDR2 is SQIVND (reference sequence). The CDR3 has 18 residues. CDR3 in DNA: TGTGCCAGTAGTATAGACGGGACAGCTTTCATAGGCAATCAGCCCCAGCATTTT. This codes for CASSIDGTAFIGNQPQHF.

CDR3 amino acids: CASSSKAGEADTQYF. For the CDR3, the DNA is TGCGCCAGCAGCAGTAAGGCGGGGGAGGCAGATACGCAGTATTTT. The chain has TRBV4-1 and TRBJ2-3; 7 bases map to TRBD2. This CDR3 spans 15 amino acids. CDR1 and CDR2 (germline): MGHRA, YSYEKL. The ends lost 5 bases at V and 4 bases at J; junction bases unmatched: 9.

This chain links TRBV19 with TRBJ2-7, with D uncertain. The V end lost 6 bases, the J end lost 0 bases, and 9 bases lay between the germline ends. This CDR3 region has 13 residues. Looked up from germline, CDR1 is LNHDA and CDR2 is SQIVND (reference sequence). This CDR3 is CASSTVNSYEQYF. CDR3 DNA: TGTGCCAGTAGCACAGTAAACTCCTACGAGCAGTACTTC.

This clone was counted between two and nine times. The chain joins TRBV3-1 (or the pseudogene TRBV3-2) to TRBJ2-3; 7 positions agree with TRBD2. The germline CDR1 and CDR2 sequences are LGHDT and YNNKEL (reference sequence). This CDR3 comprises 16 residues. The trim removed 4 bases at V and 4 bases at J, leaving 11 bases unmatched. CDR3 protein: CASSLQWGTIADTQYF. In DNA form, the CDR3 reads TGTGCCAGCAGCCTCCAATGGGGGACTATAGCAGATACGCAGTATTTT.

V usage is TRBV7-9 and J usage is TRBJ1-1; D is unresolved. CDR3 size: 12 residues. CDR1 and CDR2 from the germline V gene are SEHNR and FQNEAQ (reference sequence). The V end lost 3 bases, the J end lost 4 bases, and 6 bases lay between the germline ends. CDR3 amino acids: CASSFSGTEAFF. The DNA of the CDR3 is TGTGCCAGCAGCTTTAGTGGCACTGAAGCTTTCTTT. The whole variable domain, remainder taken from reference TRBV7-9 and TRBJ1-1, is DTGVSQNPRHKITKRGQNVTFRCDPISEHNRLYWYRQTLGQGPEFLTYFQNEAQLEKSRLLSDRFSAERPKGSFSTLEIQRTEQGDSAMYLCASSFSGTEAFFGQGTRLTVV.

The V and J genes are TRBV7-9 and TRBJ2-7, with unresolved D. Germline loops: CDR1 SEHNR, CDR2 FQNEAQ (reference sequence). The V end was cut by 1 base, the J end by 4 bases, with 5 bases between. CDR3 length equals 12 residues. Here the CDR3 reads CASSLVGYEQYF. The CDR3 coding sequence is TGTGCCAGCAGCTTAGTGGGATACGAGCAGTACTTC.

V and J are TRBV7-8 and TRBJ2-2; 7 positions agree with TRBD2. Germline V gene lookup returns CDR1 SGHVS and CDR2 FQNEAQ. Trimming removed 5 bases from V and 4 bases from J; junction bases left unmatched: 10. The CDR3 covers 16 residues. Written as DNA, the CDR3 is TGTGCCAGCAGCCTACGGACTAGTGTGGGCACCGGGGAGCTGTTTTTT. This encodes CASSLRTSVGTGELFF.

The DNA of the CDR3 is TGTGCCACCAGTCATGGGGGGGAGAGGGAGACCCAGTACTTC. Protein product: CATSHGGERETQYF. The rearrangement uses TRBV24-1 and TRBJ2-5; 7 nucleotides match TRBD2. CDR1 is KGHDR, CDR2 SFDVKD, per germline. This CDR3 has 14 residues. V gave up 6 bases and J gave up 5 bases; unmatched junction bases: 8.